A selection of T cell receptor beta chains follows, all from one sample in a study of blood T cell repertoires in COVID-19. The repertoire was sequenced with immunoSEQ multiplex PCR; TCRdb's copy has only in-frame clones and lacks some. The data hold about 260,000 clones, with roughly 90% observed a single time. Material for sequencing was peripheral blood. The origin of the receptors is a young man with active or convalescent COVID-19. Both conserved end residues are part of each CDR3. The order of the fields is D gene, clone size, J gene, V gene, CDR3 DNA, CDR3 protein. A D gene is named only where the DNA matches it firmly. A clone size is listed for some rows: how often the clone was seen (once, few, many), or a class if it is expanded.

d_call: TRBD2; clone_size: -; j_call: TRBJ2-5; v_call: TRBV7-2; cdr3_nt: TGTGCCAGCAGCTTAAGTTGGCAGGCGGGAGTAGAGACCCAGTACTTC; cdr3_aa: CASSLSWQAGVETQYF
d_call: -; clone_size: once; j_call: TRBJ1-1; v_call: TRBV12-3/TRBV12-4; cdr3_nt: TGTGCCTTAAGCCGGGGAAACACTGAAGCTTTCTTT; cdr3_aa: CALSRGNTEAFF
d_call: TRBD1; clone_size: -; j_call: TRBJ2-7; v_call: TRBV5-1; cdr3_nt: TGCGCCAGCAGTTCCGGGACAGACTCCTACGAGCAGTACTTC; cdr3_aa: CASSSGTDSYEQYF
d_call: -; clone_size: -; j_call: TRBJ1-1; v_call: TRBV7-2; cdr3_nt: TGTGCCAGCAGCTTAGAGACGGGGAGGAACACTGAAGCTTTCTTT; cdr3_aa: CASSLETGRNTEAFF
d_call: -; clone_size: -; j_call: TRBJ2-5; v_call: TRBV29-1; cdr3_nt: TGCAGCGTCCCCACTGGGTCGGGAGAAGAGACCCAGTACTTC; cdr3_aa: CSVPTGSGEETQYF
d_call: TRBD1; clone_size: -; j_call: TRBJ1-6; v_call: TRBV3-1/TRBV3-2; cdr3_nt: TGTGCCAGCAGCCAAGTCGCAGGGGGTAAATCACCCCTCCACTTT; cdr3_aa: CASSQVAGGKSPLHF
d_call: -; clone_size: -; j_call: TRBJ1-1; v_call: TRBV6-5; cdr3_nt: TGTGCCAGCAGACTGCAGGGTCTGAACACTGAAGCTTTCTTT; cdr3_aa: CASRLQGLNTEAFF
d_call: TRBD1; clone_size: -; j_call: TRBJ1-4; v_call: TRBV6-1; cdr3_nt: TGTGCCAGCAGTTTACAGGGGGCAGTTGAAAAACTGTTTTTT; cdr3_aa: CASSLQGAVEKLFF
d_call: TRBD1; clone_size: -; j_call: TRBJ1-3; v_call: TRBV15; cdr3_nt: TGTGCCACCAGCAGACACCCCCGGGACAGGTCTCCGAGGGACACCATATATTTT; cdr3_aa: CATSRHPRDRSPRDTIYF
d_call: -; clone_size: -; j_call: TRBJ2-1; v_call: TRBV5-5; cdr3_nt: TGTGCCAGCAGCCCGGGTTCCTACAATGAGCAGTTCTTC; cdr3_aa: CASSPGSYNEQFF
d_call: -; clone_size: -; j_call: TRBJ2-7; v_call: TRBV3-1/TRBV3-2; cdr3_nt: TGTGCCAGCAGCCAATACAGGAGTTACGAGCAGTACTTC; cdr3_aa: CASSQYRSYEQYF
d_call: -; clone_size: once; j_call: TRBJ2-2; v_call: TRBV15; cdr3_nt: TGTGCCACCAGCAGCCGGGCGGGGGCGGGAACCGGGGAGCTGTTTTTT; cdr3_aa: CATSSRAGAGTGELFF
d_call: -; clone_size: once; j_call: TRBJ1-6; v_call: TRBV7-9; cdr3_nt: TGTGCCAGCAGCTTGTCAACGGGAAATTCACCCCTCCACTTT; cdr3_aa: CASSLSTGNSPLHF
d_call: TRBD1; clone_size: -; j_call: TRBJ1-2; v_call: TRBV19; cdr3_nt: TGTGCCAGCTGGGACAGGGCATCTAACTATGGCTACACCTTC; cdr3_aa: CASWDRASNYGYTF
d_call: -; clone_size: -; j_call: TRBJ1-6; v_call: TRBV11-3; cdr3_nt: TGTGCCAGCAGCTTAGTGGCCCCCTATAATTCACCCCTCCACTTT; cdr3_aa: CASSLVAPYNSPLHF
d_call: -; clone_size: -; j_call: TRBJ1-1; v_call: TRBV13; cdr3_nt: TGTGCCAGCAGCTTACCGAGCACTGAAGCTTTCTTT; cdr3_aa: CASSLPSTEAFF
d_call: -; clone_size: -; j_call: TRBJ2-1; v_call: TRBV4-2; cdr3_nt: TGTGCCAGCAGCCTTCGGGACTCACAGAACAATGAGCAGTTCTTC; cdr3_aa: CASSLRDSQNNEQFF
d_call: -; clone_size: -; j_call: TRBJ2-3; v_call: TRBV29-1; cdr3_nt: TGCAGCCTCTCCGAGGGAGGGGGGGATACGCAGTATTTT; cdr3_aa: CSLSEGGGDTQYF
d_call: -; clone_size: -; j_call: TRBJ2-7; v_call: TRBV21-1; cdr3_nt: TGTGCCAGCCGACAGAACCAGACATCTAGCGAGGAGCAGTACTTC; cdr3_aa: CASRQNQTSSEEQYF
d_call: TRBD1; clone_size: -; j_call: TRBJ2-7; v_call: TRBV12-3/TRBV12-4; cdr3_nt: TGTGCCAGCAGCCAGGGACAGTCCTACGAGCAGTACTTC; cdr3_aa: CASSQGQSYEQYF
d_call: -; clone_size: -; j_call: TRBJ1-2; v_call: TRBV6-5; cdr3_nt: TGTGCCAGCAGCCCCAGGGCAGGGTATGGCTACACCTTC; cdr3_aa: CASSPRAGYGYTF
d_call: -; clone_size: -; j_call: TRBJ2-7; v_call: TRBV6-4; cdr3_nt: TGTGCCAGCGGGCGGATATTACTCGTGACAGAGCCGAGCTCCTACGAGCAGTACTTC; cdr3_aa: CASGRILLVTEPSSYEQYF
d_call: -; clone_size: -; j_call: TRBJ1-2; v_call: TRBV5-5; cdr3_nt: TGTGCCAGCAGCCGGACAGATTTCTATGGCTACACCTTC; cdr3_aa: CASSRTDFYGYTF
d_call: TRBD1; clone_size: -; j_call: TRBJ1-2; v_call: TRBV3-1/TRBV3-2; cdr3_nt: TGTGCCAGCAGCCCAGACAGGGTTAGGAGCCGGGGCTACACCTTC; cdr3_aa: CASSPDRVRSRGYTF